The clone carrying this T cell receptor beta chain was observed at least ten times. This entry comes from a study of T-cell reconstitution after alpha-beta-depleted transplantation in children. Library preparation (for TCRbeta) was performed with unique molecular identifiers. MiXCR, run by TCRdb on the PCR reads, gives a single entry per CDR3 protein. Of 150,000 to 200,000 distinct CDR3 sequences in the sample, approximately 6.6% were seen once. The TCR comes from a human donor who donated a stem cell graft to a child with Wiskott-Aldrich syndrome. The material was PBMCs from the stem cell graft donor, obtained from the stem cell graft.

Written as DNA, the CDR3 is TGCAGCGTTGACTCGGCGGCTTGGGACACAGATACGCAGTATTTT. Encoded protein: CSVDSAAWDTDTQYF. V usage is TRBV29-1 and J usage is TRBJ2-3, with D uncertain. The CDR3 sequence is 15 residues long. Germline V gives CDR1 SQVTM, CDR2 ANQGSEA. V was trimmed by 3 bases and J by 2 bases, leaving 15 bases between them.